The 7 T cell receptor beta chains presented below share a single source sample, sequenced in a study of blood T cell repertoires in COVID-19. TCRdb's copy holds only in-frame clones and misses some; the assay was immunoSEQ multiplex PCR. The sample yields about 350,000 clones, around 87% seen once. The source material was PBMCs or T cells enriched from blood (not recorded which). Receptor source: a woman aged 30 to 39 who had recovered from COVID-19.

V is TRBV7-9 and J is TRBJ1-1; no reliable D call. Per the germline V gene, CDR1 is SEHNR and CDR2 is FQNEAQ (reference sequence). CDR3 length equals 14 residues. Trimming shortened V by 7 bases and J by 1 base, and 13 bases separated the two germline ends. The CDR3: CASTTGWSNTEAFF. The CDR3 DNA is TGTGCCAGCACTACCGGTTGGTCGAACACTGAAGCTTTCTTT. The full variable domain, rest sourced from reference TRBV7-9 and TRBJ1-1, is DTGVSQNPRHKITKRGQNVTFRCDPISEHNRLYWYRQTLGQGPEFLTYFQNEAQLEKSRLLSDRFSAERPKGSFSTLEIQRTEQGDSAMYLCASTTGWSNTEAFFGQGTRLTVV.

This sequence joins TRBV28 and TRBJ2-7; no clear D. Trimming left V 0 bases short and J 2 bases short, with 8 bases between. This CDR3 contains 14 residues. The germline CDR1 and CDR2 sequences are MDHEN and SYDVKM. Written as DNA, the CDR3 is TGTGCCAGCAGTTTATGGGTAGAACCCTACGAGCAGTACTTC. This sequence encodes CASSLWVEPYEQYF.

The V call is TRBV20-1, the J call TRBJ2-5; 11 nucleotides align to TRBD1. The V and J ends lost 5 bases and 5 bases, in that order; junction bases with no gene match: 7. Germline lookup yields CDR1 DFQATT and CDR2 SNEGSKA (reference sequence). The CDR3 covers 14 residues. CDR3 sequence: CSARGQGAWETQYF. In DNA form, the CDR3 reads TGCAGTGCTCGTGGACAGGGGGCCTGGGAGACCCAGTACTTC.

This clone was detected once. The chain couples TRBV28 to TRBJ2-7, with TRBD2 matching 10 bases. The J segment lost 6 bases and the V segment lost 2 bases, leaving 4 bases of the junction unmatched. The CDR3 runs to 14 residues. CDR1 and CDR2 (germline): MDHEN, SYDVKM. As DNA, the CDR3 is TGTGCCAGCAGTTTACTAGCGGGGGCGGGCGAGCAGTACTTC. This sequence encodes CASSLLAGAGEQYF.

The chain recombines TRBV5-1 with TRBJ2-1; 9 bases align to TRBD2. V lost 4 bases, J lost 6 bases, and 8 bases stayed unmatched. The germline V gene has CDR1 SGHRS and CDR2 YFSETQ. There are 15 residues in the CDR3. The CDR3 here is CASSLGGGAGNEQFF. The CDR3 coding sequence is TGCGCCAGCAGCCTGGGCGGGGGGGCCGGCAATGAGCAGTTCTTC.

The chain combines TRBV7-2 with TRBJ2-1; the match to TRBD2 covers 9 bases. With 9 bases clipped from V and 2 bases from J, the junction kept 11 bases outside the gene matches. Germline V gives CDR1 SGHTA, CDR2 FQGNSA. The CDR3 is made up of 16 amino acids. The DNA of the CDR3 is TGTGCCAGTTTACTCAGCGGGGGGTTTACCTACAATGAGCAGTTCTTC. Translation: CASLLSGGFTYNEQFF.

The chain is built from TRBV5-1 and TRBJ2-3; 12 nucleotides line up with TRBD2. V lost 4 bases, J lost 2 bases, and 5 bases stayed unmatched. CDR3 length: 16 amino acids. The germline V gene encodes CDR1 SGHRS and CDR2 YFSETQ. CDR3 sequence (DNA): TGCGCCAGCAGCCCCGGACTAGCGGGGCTCACAGATACGCAGTATTTT. Translating it yields CASSPGLAGLTDTQYF.